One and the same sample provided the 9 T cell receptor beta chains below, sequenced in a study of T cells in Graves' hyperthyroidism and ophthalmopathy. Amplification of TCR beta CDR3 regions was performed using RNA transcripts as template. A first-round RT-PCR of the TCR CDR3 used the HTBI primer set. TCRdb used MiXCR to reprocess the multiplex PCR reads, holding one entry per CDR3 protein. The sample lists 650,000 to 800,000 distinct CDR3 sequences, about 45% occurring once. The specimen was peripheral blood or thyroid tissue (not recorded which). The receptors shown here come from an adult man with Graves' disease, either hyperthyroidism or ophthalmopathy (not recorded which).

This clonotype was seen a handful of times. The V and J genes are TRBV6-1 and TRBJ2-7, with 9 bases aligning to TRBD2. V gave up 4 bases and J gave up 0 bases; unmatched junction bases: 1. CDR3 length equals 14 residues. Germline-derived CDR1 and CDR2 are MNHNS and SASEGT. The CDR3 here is CASSGLAVSYEQYF. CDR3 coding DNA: TGTGCCAGCAGTGGACTAGCGGTCTCCTACGAGCAGTACTTC.

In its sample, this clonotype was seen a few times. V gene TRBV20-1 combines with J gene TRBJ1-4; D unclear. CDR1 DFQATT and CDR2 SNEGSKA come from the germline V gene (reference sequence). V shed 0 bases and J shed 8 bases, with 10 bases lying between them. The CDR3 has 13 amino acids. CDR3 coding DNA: TGCAGTGCTAGAGATGAAGGGCGGGAAAAACTGTTTTTT. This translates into CSARDEGREKLFF.

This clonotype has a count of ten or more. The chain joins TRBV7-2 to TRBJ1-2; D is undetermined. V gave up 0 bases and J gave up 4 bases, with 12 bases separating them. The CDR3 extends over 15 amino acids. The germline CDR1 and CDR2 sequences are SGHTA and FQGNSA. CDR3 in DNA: TGTGCCAGCAGCTTAGCGATGGCGGGCGTCTATGGCTACACCTTC. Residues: CASSLAMAGVYGYTF.

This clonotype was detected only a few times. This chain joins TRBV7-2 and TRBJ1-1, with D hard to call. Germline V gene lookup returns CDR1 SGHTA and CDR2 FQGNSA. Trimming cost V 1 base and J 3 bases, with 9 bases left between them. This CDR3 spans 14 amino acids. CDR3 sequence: CASSLEAFDTEAFF. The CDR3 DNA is TGTGCCAGCAGCTTAGAGGCATTCGACACTGAAGCTTTCTTT. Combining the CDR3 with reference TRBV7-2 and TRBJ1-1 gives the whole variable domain GAGVSQSPSNKVTEKGKDVELRCDPISGHTALYWYRQSLGQGLEFLIYFQGNSAPDKSGLPSDRFSAERTGGSVSTLTIQRTQQEDSAVYLCASSLEAFDTEAFFGQGTRLTVV.

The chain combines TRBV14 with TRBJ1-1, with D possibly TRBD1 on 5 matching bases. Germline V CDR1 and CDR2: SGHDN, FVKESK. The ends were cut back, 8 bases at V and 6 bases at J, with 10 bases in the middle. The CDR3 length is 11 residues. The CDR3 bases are TGTGCCAGCGTTCGGGACCCTGAAGCTTTCTTT. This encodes CASVRDPEAFF. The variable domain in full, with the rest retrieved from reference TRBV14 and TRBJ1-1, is EAGVTQFPSHSVIEKGQTVTLRCDPISGHDNLYWYRRVMGKEIKFLLHFVKESKQDESGMPNNRFLAERTGGTYSTLKVQPAELEDSGVYFCASVRDPEAFFGQGTRLTVV.

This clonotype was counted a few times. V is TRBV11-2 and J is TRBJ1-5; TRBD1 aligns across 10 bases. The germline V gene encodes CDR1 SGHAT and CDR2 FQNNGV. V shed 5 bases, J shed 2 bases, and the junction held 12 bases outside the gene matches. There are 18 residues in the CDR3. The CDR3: CASSKSGLGTGGNQPQHF. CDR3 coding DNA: TGTGCCAGCAGCAAGAGTGGCCTCGGGACAGGGGGCAATCAGCCCCAGCATTTT.

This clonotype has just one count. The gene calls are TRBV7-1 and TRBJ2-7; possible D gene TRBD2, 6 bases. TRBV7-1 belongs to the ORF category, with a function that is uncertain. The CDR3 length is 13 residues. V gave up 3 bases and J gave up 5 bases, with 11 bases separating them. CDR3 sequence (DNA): TGTGCCAGCAGCTCTTTAGGAGGGAACGAGCAGTACTTC. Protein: CASSSLGGNEQYF.

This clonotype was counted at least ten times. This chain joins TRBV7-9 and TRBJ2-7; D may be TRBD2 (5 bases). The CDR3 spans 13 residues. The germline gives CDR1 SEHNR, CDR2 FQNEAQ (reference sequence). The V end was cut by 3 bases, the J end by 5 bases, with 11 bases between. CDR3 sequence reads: CASSLDAGNEQYF. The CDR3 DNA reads TGTGCCAGCAGCTTGGATGCGGGTAACGAGCAGTACTTC.

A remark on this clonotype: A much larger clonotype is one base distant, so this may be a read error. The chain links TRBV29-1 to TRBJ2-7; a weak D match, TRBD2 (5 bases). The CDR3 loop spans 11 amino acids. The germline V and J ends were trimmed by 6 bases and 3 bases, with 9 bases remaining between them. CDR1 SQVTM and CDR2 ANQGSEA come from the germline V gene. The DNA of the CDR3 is TGCAGCGTCCTACGGGACTACGAGCAGTACTTC. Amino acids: CSVLRDYEQYF.